Below are 8 T cell receptor beta chains sequenced from a single sample in a study of cytomegalovirus exposure and HLA in healthy donors. The PCR made use of 60 Vbeta and 13 Jbeta primers. TCRdb's table, derived via immunoSEQ multiplex PCR, lists solely in-frame clones and lacks some. The data show some 89,000 clones, around 81% seen once. The sample comprised PBMCs. The source of these receptors is a woman in her 30s in good health and CMV-seronegative.

This chain links TRBV25-1 with TRBJ1-1; the match to TRBD1 covers 10 bases. Germline V lookup: CDR1 MGHDK, CDR2 SYGVNS. V lost 8 bases and J lost 0; bases outside the gene matches: 9. This CDR3 has 16 amino acids. The CDR3 here is CASQRDRGNLNTEAFF. Written as DNA, the CDR3 is TGTGCCAGCCAGAGGGACAGGGGAAACTTGAACACTGAAGCTTTCTTT.

The chain links TRBV11-3 to TRBJ2-7; 16 nucleotides agree with TRBD2. The V gene's germline CDR1 is SGHNT and CDR2 YENEEA. With V trimmed by 4 bases and J by 0 bases, 9 bases remained unmatched. CDR3 length: 19 amino acids. In DNA, the CDR3 is TGTGCCAGCAGCTCCGGTCGGGGACTAGCGGGAGGGAGCTCCTACGAGCAGTACTTC. Its translation: CASSSGRGLAGGSSYEQYF. The whole variable domain, remainder taken from reference TRBV11-3 and TRBJ2-7, is EAGVVQSPRYKIIEKKQPVAFWCNPISGHNTLYWYLQNLGQGPELLIRYENEEAVDDSQLPKDRFSAERLKGVDSTLKIQPAELGDSAVYLCASSSGRGLAGGSSYEQYFGPGTRLTVT.

The chain has TRBV5-4 and TRBJ2-2; D not resolved. V lost 0 bases and J 4 bases, leaving 10 bases between the germline ends. The CDR3 covers 15 residues. Germline values: CDR1 SGHNT, CDR2 YYREEE (reference sequence). In DNA, the CDR3 is TGTGCCAGCAGCTTGGACAGCCAAATCACCGGGGAGCTGTTTTTT. Its translation: CASSLDSQITGELFF. Full variable domain (missing parts from reference TRBV5-4 and TRBJ2-2): ETGVTQSPTHLIKTRGQQVTLRCSSQSGHNTVSWYQQALGQGPQFIFQYYREEENGRGNFPPRFSGLQFPNYSSELNVNALELDDSALYLCASSLDSQITGELFFGEGSRLTVL.

In its sample, this clone ranks as medium-sized. This chain links TRBV19 with TRBJ1-5; no firm D call. V lost 5 bases and J lost 10, with 15 bases in between. The length of the CDR3 is 13 residues. Per germline, CDR1 LNHDA and CDR2 SQIVND (reference sequence). CDR3 in amino acids: CASSHPYRGPQHF. In nucleotides, the CDR3 is TGTGCCAGTAGTCACCCCTACCGAGGACCCCAGCATTTT.

This chain uses TRBV11-2 with TRBJ2-7, with TRBD2 identical over 12 bases. There are 16 residues in the CDR3. Germline CDR1 reads SGHAT; CDR2 reads FQNNGV. V lost 5 bases and J lost 0; bases outside the gene matches: 5. The CDR3 region has the DNA TGTGCCAGCAGCCCTACTAGCGGGGGGAGCTCCTACGAGCAGTACTTC. The encoded protein is CASSPTSGGSSYEQYF. Together with reference TRBV11-2 and TRBJ2-7, the CDR3 gives the full variable domain: EAGVAQSPRYKIIEKRQSVAFWCNPISGHATLYWYQQILGQGPKLLIQFQNNGVVDDSQLPKDRFSAERLKGVDSTLKIQPAKLEDSAVYLCASSPTSGGSSYEQYFGPGTRLTVT.

V usage is TRBV7-9 and J usage is TRBJ1-1, with 7 bases fitting TRBD1. The CDR3 contains 14 residues. Germline trimming cut 3 bases from V and 1 base from J; bases unmatched to any gene: 2. In germline, CDR1 is SEHNR, CDR2 FQNEAQ (reference sequence). CDR3 residues: CASSLGQTNTEAFF. For the CDR3, the DNA is TGTGCCAGCAGCTTGGGACAGACGAACACTGAAGCTTTCTTT.

V gene TRBV5-1 combines with J gene TRBJ1-6; TRBD1 matches 8 bases. CDR3 length: 16 amino acids. Germline lookup yields CDR1 SGHRS and CDR2 YFSETQ. The V segment lost 4 bases and the J segment 5 bases; nucleotides outside the gene matches: 8. CDR3 nucleotide sequence: TGCGCCAGCAGCAAAAAACCGGGACAGGATAATTCACCCCTCCACTTT. This encodes CASSKKPGQDNSPLHF. Together with reference TRBV5-1 and TRBJ1-6, the CDR3 gives the full variable domain: KAGVTQTPRYLIKTRGQQVTLSCSPISGHRSVSWYQQTPGQGLQFLFEYFSETQRNKGNFPGRFSGRQFSNSRSEMNVSTLELGDSALYLCASSKKPGQDNSPLHFGNGTRLTVT.

The V and J genes are TRBV7-2 and TRBJ2-2; 10 bases agree with TRBD2. This CDR3 is built from 15 residues. Germline CDR1 and CDR2: SGHTA and FQGNSA. With V trimmed by 2 bases and J by 8 bases, 5 bases remained unmatched. The CDR3 DNA follows: TGTGCCAGCAGCTTACCGCTAGCGGGAGCTGGGGAGCTGTTTTTT. Translated: CASSLPLAGAGELFF. Full variable domain (rest looked up from reference TRBV7-2 and TRBJ2-2): GAGVSQSPSNKVTEKGKDVELRCDPISGHTALYWYRQSLGQGLEFLIYFQGNSAPDKSGLPSDRFSAERTGGSVSTLTIQRTQQEDSAVYLCASSLPLAGAGELFFGEGSRLTVL.